This TCR beta chain came from a study of blood T cell repertoires in COVID-19. TCRdb keeps only in-frame clones here, not all; method: immunoSEQ multiplex PCR. Here the sample spans under 150,000 clones, 70% to 90% being singletons. The V gene's germline CDR1 is SGHDT and CDR2 YYEEEE. The CDR3 has 16 residues. V lost 4 bases and J lost 1, with 14 bases in between. This clone showed up just a few times. The chain combines TRBV5-6 with TRBJ2-2, with D tentatively TRBD1 (7 bases). Sample: peripheral blood. The clonotype comes from a woman aged 55 to 70 with COVID-19, enrolled during active disease. CDR3 DNA: TGTGCCAGCAGCCCCCTCCAGGGGGGGAACACCGGGGAGCTGTTTTTT. This gives the protein CASSPLQGGNTGELFF. Drawing the rest from reference TRBV5-6 and TRBJ2-2, the complete variable domain is DAGVTQSPTHLIKTRGQQVTLRCSPKSGHDTVSWYQQALGQGPQFIFQYYEEEERQRGNFPDRFSGHQFPNYSSELNVNALLLGDSALYLCASSPLQGGNTGELFFGEGSRLTVL.